This entry concerns a single TCR beta chain. As yet, its antigen is unknown. These data originate in a study of beta chain features in type 1 diabetes. Study-level points and caveats: Among patients with Type 1 diabetes, TCRB CDR3s were moderately but significantly shorter in every one of the four CD4+ subsets.

Since all of the isolated RNA was reverse transcribed, expressed TCRB transcripts were what got sequenced. Here immunoSEQ multiplex PCR was the method, and the copy in TCRdb shows in-frame clones only, minus some. The data contain about 240,000 clones, roughly 14% of them singletons. The receptor was derived from a man aged 30 to 39 with type 1 diabetes. Sequences were obtained from naive CD4+ T cells from blood.

As DNA, the CDR3 is TGTGCCAGCAGCTTGGGGGCGTCCGGACAGGGGGCCGAGGGCTACACCTTC. It translates to CASSLGASGQGAEGYTF. The chain joins TRBV5-4 to TRBJ1-2; 11 bases fit TRBD1. The CDR3 consists of 17 residues. V shed 0 bases, J shed 8 bases, and the junction held 12 bases outside the gene matches. The germline V gene encodes CDR1 SGHNT and CDR2 YYREEE (reference sequence).